This T cell receptor beta chain originates from a study of OX40 agonist ivuxolimab in advanced cancers. Study-wide findings and caveats: Relative to CD4+ cells, CD8+ T cells on average had more expanded clones. Clonal expansion by week 6 occurred in CD4+ and CD8+ blood T cells (at 0.1 to 3.0 mg/kg).

The length of the CDR3 is 14 residues. V lost 2 bases and J 4 bases, leaving 10 bases between the germline ends. Germline V gives CDR1 SGHTA, CDR2 FQGNSA. This clone came up a few times. Its target is not known. Repertoires were generated with immunoSEQ multiplex PCR, while TCRdb's copy carries only in-frame clones and drops some. The profile shows about 100,000 clones, approximately 89% of them singletons. Sequencing used CD4+ or CD8+ T cells sorted from blood, obtained in a trial of the OX40 agonist ivuxolimab. The genes are TRBV7-2 and TRBJ2-3; no reliable D call. This TCR derives from an adult with an advanced solid tumor such as melanoma, head and neck, liver or kidney cancer. The CDR3 spells CASSLRSRADTQYF. The CDR3 DNA sequence: TGTGCCAGCAGCTTAAGGAGTAGAGCAGATACGCAGTATTTT.